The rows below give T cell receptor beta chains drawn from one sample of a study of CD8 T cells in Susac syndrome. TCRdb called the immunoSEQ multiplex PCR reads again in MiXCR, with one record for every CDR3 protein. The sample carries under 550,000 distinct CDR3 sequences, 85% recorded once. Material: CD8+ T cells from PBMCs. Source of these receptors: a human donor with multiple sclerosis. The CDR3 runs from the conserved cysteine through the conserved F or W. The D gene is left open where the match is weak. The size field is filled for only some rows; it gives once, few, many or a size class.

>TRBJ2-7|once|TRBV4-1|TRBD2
TGCGCCAGCAGCCAAGCGAGTGACGGACTAGCGCCTTACGAGCAGTACTTC
CASSQASDGLAPYEQYF
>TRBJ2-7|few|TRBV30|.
TGTGCCTGGAGTGCCGGGGGTCTATCCTACGAGCAGTACTTC
CAWSAGGLSYEQYF
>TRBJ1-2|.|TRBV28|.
TGTGCCAGCAGCAACTCAGGGGAATCTGACTATGGCTACACCTTC
CASSNSGESDYGYTF
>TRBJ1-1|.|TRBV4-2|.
TGTGCCAGCAGCCAAGAGGGCAGGGAAGCTTTCTTT
CASSQEGREAFF
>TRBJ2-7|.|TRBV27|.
TGTGCCAGCAGTGCCGGACCTGACAGCGTCTACGAGCAGTACTTC
CASSAGPDSVYEQYF
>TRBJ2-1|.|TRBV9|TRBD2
TGTGCCAGCAGCGTAGGTAGCGGGGGTTACAATGAGCAGTTCTTC
CASSVGSGGYNEQFF
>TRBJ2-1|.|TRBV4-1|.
TGCGCCAGCAGCCCCTTTCGGGACGCCTACAATGAGCAGTTCTTC
CASSPFRDAYNEQFF
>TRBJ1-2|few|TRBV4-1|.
TGCGCCAGCAGCCCGCAACAGGAGACCTTTGACTATGGCTACACCTTC
CASSPQQETFDYGYTF
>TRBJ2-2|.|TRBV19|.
TGTGCCAGTAGTACGTCAGGGCTTCCCGGGGAGCTGTTTTTT
CASSTSGLPGELFF
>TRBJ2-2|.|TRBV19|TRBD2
TGTGCCAGTAGTCGACAGCGGGAGGGGGTCGGGGAGCTGTTTTTT
CASSRQREGVGELFF
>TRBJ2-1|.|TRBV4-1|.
TGCGCCAGCAGCCAAGATTCGGCGTCGGGACTGATATACAATGAGCAGTTCTTC
CASSQDSASGLIYNEQFF
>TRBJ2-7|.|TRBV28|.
TGTGCCAGCAGTTTTCAACTCGCCTACGAGCAGTACTTC
CASSFQLAYEQYF
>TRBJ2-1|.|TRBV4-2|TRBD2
TGTGCCAGCAGCCTCGGACTAGCGGGGGGGTCCTACAATGAGCAGTTCTTC
CASSLGLAGGSYNEQFF
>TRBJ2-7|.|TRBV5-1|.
TGCGCCAGCAGCTTGGTACCGGGCTACGAGCAGTACTTC
CASSLVPGYEQYF
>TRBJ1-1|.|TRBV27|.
TGTGCCAGCAGTTTATCCGTCCAGCCGGCCACTGAAGCTTTCTTT
CASSLSVQPATEAFF
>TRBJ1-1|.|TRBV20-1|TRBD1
TGCAGTGCTACTTACCAGGGGGCACGAACTGAAGCTTTCTTT
CSATYQGARTEAFF
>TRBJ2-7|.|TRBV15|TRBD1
TGTGCCACCAGCAGGGACAGGTCAGACTACGAGCAGTACTTC
CATSRDRSDYEQYF
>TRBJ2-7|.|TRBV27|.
TGTGCCAGCAGTTTGGGGGGCTCCACCCACGAGCAGTACTTC
CASSLGGSTHEQYF
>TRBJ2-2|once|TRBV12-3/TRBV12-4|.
TGTGCCAGCAGTTCGACCCGGGACCGCGGCACCGGGGAGCTGTTTTTT
CASSSTRDRGTGELFF
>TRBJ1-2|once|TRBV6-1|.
TGTGCCAGCAGTGACTCACAGGCTTATGGCTACACCTTC
CASSDSQAYGYTF
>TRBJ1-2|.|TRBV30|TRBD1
TGTGCCTGGAGTGCACGGGGACAGACCACTATCTATGGCTACACCTTC
CAWSARGQTTIYGYTF
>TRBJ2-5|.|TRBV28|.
TGTGCCAGCAGTCCCAGCCGGGGGGCGTTACAAGAGACCCAGTACTTC
CASSPSRGALQETQYF
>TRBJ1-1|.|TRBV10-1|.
TGCGCCAGCAGTGAGACGTTACAGGGGAACACTGAAGCTTTCTTT
CASSETLQGNTEAFF
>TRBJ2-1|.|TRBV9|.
TGTGCCAGCAGCTCCCTCTCCCGGTCCGACAATGAGCAGTTCTTC
CASSSLSRSDNEQFF
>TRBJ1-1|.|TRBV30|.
TGTGCCTGGAAACGGGTTGGCACTGAAGCTTTCTTT
CAWKRVGTEAFF
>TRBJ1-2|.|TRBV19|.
TGTGCCAGTAGTGACGGGGACTATGGCTACACCTTC
CASSDGDYGYTF
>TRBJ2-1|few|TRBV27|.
TGTGCCAGCACCTATTCCGGCGGGATAGGTCTGCAGTTCTTC
CASTYSGGIGLQFF
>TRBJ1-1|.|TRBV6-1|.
TGTGCCAGCAGTGAAGACGAGGGTATGAACACTGAAGCTTTCTTT
CASSEDEGMNTEAFF
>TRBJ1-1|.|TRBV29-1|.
TGCAGCGTTGATGAAGGCCTTAACACTGAAGCTTTCTTT
CSVDEGLNTEAFF
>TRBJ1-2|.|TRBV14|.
TGTGCCAGCAGCCAAGAGCTAGTGGACTATGGCTACACCTTC
CASSQELVDYGYTF
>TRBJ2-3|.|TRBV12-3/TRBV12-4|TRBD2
TGTGCCAGCACCAAACTAGCGGGGGACGAGGATACGCAGTATTTT
CASTKLAGDEDTQYF
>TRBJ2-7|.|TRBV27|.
TGTGCCAGCAGTCTTGTGACCCGGGCCTCCTACGAGCAGTACTTC
CASSLVTRASYEQYF
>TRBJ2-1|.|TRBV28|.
TGTGCCAGCAATCTCCTAAGCTCCTACAATGAGCAGTTCTTC
CASNLLSSYNEQFF
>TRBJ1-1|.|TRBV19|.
TGTGCCACCTCACAGGGAGTAGGCACTGAAGCTTTCTTT
CATSQGVGTEAFF
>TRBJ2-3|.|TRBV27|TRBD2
TGTGCCAGCAGTTTAATTGGGACTAGCACCACAGATACGCAGTATTTT
CASSLIGTSTTDTQYF
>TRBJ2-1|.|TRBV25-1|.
TGTGCCAGCAGTGAACTTCTCACCTACAATGAGCAGTTCTTC
CASSELLTYNEQFF
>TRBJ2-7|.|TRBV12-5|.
TGTGCTAGTGGTTTTGACAGCTACGAGCAGTACTTC
CASGFDSYEQYF
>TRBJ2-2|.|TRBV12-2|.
TGTGCAAGTCGCCTGAGCGGGAGGGCCCCCACCGGGGAGCTGTTTTTT
CASRLSGRAPTGELFF
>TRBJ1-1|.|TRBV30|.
TGTGCCTGGAACGCTGGGTACGGTAAGACTGAAGCTTTCTTT
CAWNAGYGKTEAFF
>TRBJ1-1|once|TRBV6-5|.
TGTGCCAGCAGTTACTTCACAGTCGATGGTTTGAACACTGAAGCTTTCTTT
CASSYFTVDGLNTEAFF
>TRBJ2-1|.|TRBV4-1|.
TGCGCCAGCAGCCAAGGCTGGTCTCCCTCCTCCTTC
CASSQGWSPSSF
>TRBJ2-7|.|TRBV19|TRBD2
TGTGCCAGTGCGGGGGTAGGCTACGAGCAGTACTTC
CASAGVGYEQYF
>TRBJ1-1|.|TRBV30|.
TGTGCCTGGACCTGGGGGTACAGCACTGAAGCTTTCTTT
CAWTWGYSTEAFF
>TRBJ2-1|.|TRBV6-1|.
TGTGCCAGCACCCCACTCCCCCCGACTCCCTTGCACTACAATGAGCAGTTCTTC
CASTPLPPTPLHYNEQFF
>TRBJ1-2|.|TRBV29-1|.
TGCAGCGTTGAAGAGGGGTTAAACTATGGCTACACCTTC
CSVEEGLNYGYTF
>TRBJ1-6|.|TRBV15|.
TGTGCCACCAGCATGGACACAGATTATAATTCACCCCTCCACTTT
CATSMDTDYNSPLHF